Following are 12 T cell receptor beta chains from one sample sequenced in a study of post-analysis software for immune sequencing data. General study findings and limits: Patients showed TRBV5-6, TRBV5-1 and TRBV20-1 among roughly five TRBV segments more frequent than in controls.

Tagging with unique molecular identifiers was a feature of the TCR beta cDNA libraries. TCRdb re-analysed the PCR reads in MiXCR, keeping a single row per CDR3 protein. The sample yields around 770,000 distinct CDR3 sequences, roughly 46% seen once. Antigens for these TCRs are unknown. Sequencing used blood. The receptors shown here come from a girl aged 10-17 years with multiple sclerosis.

V gene TRBV5-5 combines with J gene TRBJ2-2; TRBD1 matches at 9 bases. After removal of 0 bases from V and 3 bases from J, the junction contained 15 bases not matched to a gene. CDR1 is SGHKS, CDR2 YYEKEE, per germline (reference sequence). The CDR3 is made up of 20 amino acids. The CDR3 loop reads CASSLAIAQGAKLYTGELFF. CDR3 bases: TGTGCCAGCAGCTTGGCCATCGCACAGGGGGCGAAACTATACACCGGGGAGCTGTTTTTT.

This chain joins TRBV5-6 and TRBJ2-3; 13 bases fit TRBD2. From germline, CDR1 is SGHDT and CDR2 YYEEEE. The V gene end was trimmed by 4 bases and the J gene end by 2 bases; junction bases not matched to a gene: 10. The CDR3 loop spans 18 amino acids. The CDR3 nucleotides read TGTGCCAGCAGCCGCGGACTAGCGGGAGTCCCTTCCACAGATACGCAGTATTTT. Encoded protein: CASSRGLAGVPSTDTQYF.

The sample holds many counts of this clonotype. The junction does not match germline at one end; this may be a read error. The CDR3 protein is CASSLGNIQYF. The CDR3, as DNA: TGCGCCAGCAGCTTGGGGAACATTCAGTACTTC. The rearrangement uses TRBV27 and TRBJ2-4; D not resolved. The length of the CDR3 is 11 residues. Germline lookup yields CDR1 MNHEY and CDR2 SMNVEV (reference sequence).

The chain couples TRBV5-5 to TRBJ2-3; D is undetermined. Trimming shortened V by 4 bases and J by 7 bases, and 22 bases separated the two germline ends. The germline V gene encodes CDR1 SGHKS and CDR2 YYEKEE (reference sequence). The CDR3 sequence is 16 residues long. The CDR3 region has the DNA TGTGCCAGCAGCGTTTCACCGCTGAACCACCAATATACGCAGTATTTT. Encoded protein: CASSVSPLNHQYTQYF.

The chain uses TRBV9 and TRBJ1-3; 7 bases match TRBD1. The CDR3 sequence is 15 residues long. J was trimmed by 0 bases and V by 4 bases; bases with no gene match: 4. Germline lookup yields CDR1 SGDLS and CDR2 YYNGEE. This CDR3 is CASSRGDSSGNTIYF. CDR3 DNA: TGTGCCAGCAGCAGGGGGGACAGCTCTGGAAACACCATATATTTT.

The rearrangement joins TRBV10-3 to TRBJ2-1; D unresolved. The CDR3 has 14 amino acids. Between the trimmed V and J ends, which lost 11 bases and 14 bases, there was a span of 28 bases. Per germline, CDR1 ENHRY and CDR2 SYGVKD. CDR3 sequence (DNA): TGTGCCTCCATCAGTGACGCTCAGGAAAAGAGAGAGTTCTTC. Its protein is CASISDAQEKREFF.

This clonotype has just a few counts. This chain links TRBV7-3 with TRBJ2-1; D not resolved. CDR3 length: 13 residues. The V gene's germline CDR1 is SGHTA and CDR2 FQGTGA. The V end was cut by 2 bases, the J end by 2 bases, with 4 bases between. The CDR3 protein is CASSLDPYNEQFF. The CDR3 DNA follows: TGTGCCAGCAGCTTAGACCCCTACAATGAGCAGTTCTTC.

In its sample, this clonotype was seen a few times. Written as DNA, the CDR3 is TGTGCCAGCAGTGAAGACAGCCCTAGCACAGATACGCAGTATTTT. It is translated as CASSEDSPSTDTQYF. The chain combines TRBV6-1 with TRBJ2-3; D gene ambiguous. Germline CDR1 and CDR2: MNHNS and SASEGT. This CDR3 contains 15 residues. Trimming stripped 1 base from V and 0 bases from J, with 8 bases between.

V gene TRBV7-2 combines with J gene TRBJ1-2; tentative D call: TRBD1 (5 bases). There are 17 residues in the CDR3. The germline gives CDR1 SGHTA, CDR2 FQGNSA. Between the trimmed V and J ends, which lost 1 base and 0 bases, there was a span of 15 bases. The CDR3 region has the DNA TGTGCCAGCAGCTTAGTAGGGGCGTCATCAGCTAACTATGGCTACACCTTC. Its protein product is CASSLVGASSANYGYTF.

The V gene is TRBV6-6, the J gene TRBJ2-3; D tentatively reads TRBD1 or TRBD2 (5 bases each). The CDR3 covers 14 residues. Trimming removed 2 bases at V and 6 bases at J, with 12 bases between. Germline assignment: CDR1 MNHNY and CDR2 SVGAGI (reference sequence). The CDR3 loop reads CASSYGDAGDTQYF. DNA of the CDR3: TGTGCCAGCAGTTACGGGGACGCCGGGGATACGCAGTATTTT.

This chain joins TRBV29-1 and TRBJ2-1, with 8 bases aligning to TRBD2. The junction had 9 bases not matched to a gene; V was cut back by 6 bases and J by 5 bases. CDR1 is SQVTM, CDR2 ANQGSEA, per germline. The CDR3 covers 14 residues. Here the CDR3 reads CSVSRGTSNNEQFF. The CDR3 DNA sequence: TGCAGCGTCTCGAGAGGGACTAGTAACAATGAGCAGTTCTTC.

The chain couples TRBV28 to TRBJ2-5; D perhaps matches TRBD1 (5 bases). V dropped 2 bases and J dropped 2 bases, with 15 bases sitting between them. Per germline, CDR1 MDHEN and CDR2 SYDVKM. The CDR3 spans 16 residues. The CDR3 sequence is CASSLGAVKIQETQYF. The DNA of the CDR3 is TGTGCCAGCAGTTTAGGGGCCGTAAAAATTCAAGAGACCCAGTACTTC.